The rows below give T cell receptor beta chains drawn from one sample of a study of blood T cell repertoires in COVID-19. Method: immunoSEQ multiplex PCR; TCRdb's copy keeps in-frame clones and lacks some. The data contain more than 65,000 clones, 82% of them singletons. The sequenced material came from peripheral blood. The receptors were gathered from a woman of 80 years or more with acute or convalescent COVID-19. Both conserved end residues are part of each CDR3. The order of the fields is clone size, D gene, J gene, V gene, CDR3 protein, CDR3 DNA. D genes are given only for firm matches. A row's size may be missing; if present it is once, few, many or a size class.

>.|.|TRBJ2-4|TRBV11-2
CASSLGAVGSIQYF
TGTGCCAGCAGCTTAGGGGCAGTTGGTAGCATTCAGTACTTC
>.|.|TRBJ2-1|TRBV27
CASSIQSFPGPPYNEQFF
TGTGCCAGCAGTATACAATCCTTTCCAGGTCCACCGTACAATGAGCAGTTCTTC
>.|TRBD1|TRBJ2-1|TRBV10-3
CAIRAPGGSYNEQFF
TGTGCCATCAGAGCCCCAGGGGGCTCCTACAATGAGCAGTTCTTC
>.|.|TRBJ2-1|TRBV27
CASSSLLTGMVYNEQFF
TGTGCCAGCAGTTCCCTTTTAACAGGGATGGTCTACAATGAGCAGTTCTTC
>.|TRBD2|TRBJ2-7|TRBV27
CASSYRLAGVGGQYF
TGTGCCAGCAGTTACCGACTAGCGGGAGTGGGGGGGCAGTACTTC
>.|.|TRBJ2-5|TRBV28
CASSFLYRRETQYF
TGTGCCAGCAGTTTCTTATACCGCAGGGAGACCCAGTACTTC
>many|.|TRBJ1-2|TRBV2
CASTEIPGVGYTF
TGTGCCAGCACCGAAATTCCGGGGGTAGGCTACACCTTC
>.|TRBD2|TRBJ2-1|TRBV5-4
CANGRANNNEQFF
TGTGCCAACGGGAGGGCCAATAACAATGAGCAGTTCTTC
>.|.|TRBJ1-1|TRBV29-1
CSATKGGRVGNTEAFF
TGCAGCGCCACTAAGGGGGGGCGCGTAGGCAACACTGAAGCTTTCTTT
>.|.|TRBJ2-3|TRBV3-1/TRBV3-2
CASSQLGGSTDTQYF
TGTGCCAGCAGCCAACTCGGCGGGAGCACAGATACGCAGTATTTT
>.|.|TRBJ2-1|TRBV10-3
CAIRLGGGGNEQFF
TGTGCCATCAGACTAGGGGGAGGGGGCAATGAGCAGTTCTTC
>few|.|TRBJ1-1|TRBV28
CASNSEGGYTEAFF
TGTGCCAGCAATTCCGAAGGGGGTTACACTGAAGCTTTCTTT
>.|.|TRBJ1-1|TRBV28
CASSLSDSYTEAFF
TGTGCCAGCAGTTTATCGGACAGTTACACTGAAGCTTTCTTT
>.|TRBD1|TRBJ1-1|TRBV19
CASSNPTGMNTEAFF
TGTGCCAGTAGCAACCCGACAGGGATGAACACTGAAGCTTTCTTT
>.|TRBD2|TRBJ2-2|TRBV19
CASSRLAGDTGELFF
TGTGCCAGTAGTCGACTAGCGGGAGATACCGGGGAGCTGTTTTTT
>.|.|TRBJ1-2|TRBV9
CASSARIGGYTF
TGTGCCAGCAGCGCCCGAATCGGGGGCTACACCTTC
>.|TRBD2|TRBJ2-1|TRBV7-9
CASSLETSGGSSYNEQFF
TGTGCCAGCAGCTTAGAGACTAGCGGGGGGAGCTCCTACAATGAGCAGTTCTTC
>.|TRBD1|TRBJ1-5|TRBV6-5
CASSRGTGRDQPQHF
TGTGCCAGCAGTCGGGGGACAGGGAGAGATCAGCCCCAGCATTTT
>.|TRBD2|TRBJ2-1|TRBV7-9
CASSPKGAGVYNEQFF
TGTGCCAGCAGCCCCAAGGGAGCGGGAGTTTACAATGAGCAGTTCTTC
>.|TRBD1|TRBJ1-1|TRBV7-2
CASSVDRGPTEAFF
TGTGCCAGCAGCGTCGACAGGGGGCCCACTGAAGCTTTCTTT
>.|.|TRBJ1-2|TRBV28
CASSFQDSLNYGYTF
TGTGCCAGCAGTTTCCAGGACAGCCTTAACTATGGCTACACCTTC
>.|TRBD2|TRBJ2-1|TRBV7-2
CASSLARDSGRSYNEQFF
TGTGCCAGCAGCTTAGCGCGGGATAGCGGGAGATCCTACAATGAGCAGTTCTTC
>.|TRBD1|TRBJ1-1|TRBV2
CASSRDSQIMNTEAFF
TGTGCCAGCAGCCGGGACAGCCAAATCATGAACACTGAAGCTTTCTTT
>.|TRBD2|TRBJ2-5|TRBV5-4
CAEGLAGGVETQYF
TGTGCCGAGGGACTAGCGGGAGGGGTAGAGACCCAGTACTTC
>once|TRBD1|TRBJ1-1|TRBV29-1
CSSLTGDTEAFF
TGCAGCTCCCTAACAGGGGATACTGAAGCTTTCTTT